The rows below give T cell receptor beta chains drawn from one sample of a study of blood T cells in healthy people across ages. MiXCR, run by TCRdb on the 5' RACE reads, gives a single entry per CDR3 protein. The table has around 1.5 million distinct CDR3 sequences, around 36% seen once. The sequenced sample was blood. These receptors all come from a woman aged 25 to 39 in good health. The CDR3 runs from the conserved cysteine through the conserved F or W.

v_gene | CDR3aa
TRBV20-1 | CSASFGEQYF
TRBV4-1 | CASSQETPYNEQFF
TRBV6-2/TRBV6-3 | CASSYVGQETQYF
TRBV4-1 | CASSQVGLETQYF
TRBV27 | CASSLSGTGATQPQHF
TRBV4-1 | CASSQDSLSLGFF
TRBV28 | CASSLGDAYEQYF
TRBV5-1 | CASNQGMNTEAFF
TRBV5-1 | CASSFHSRDRGPYEQYF
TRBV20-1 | CSAPRGAGYEQYF
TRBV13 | CASSPVGHRYEQYF
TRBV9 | CAGSAQGGTQYF
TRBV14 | CASSQGVAGASKNIQYF
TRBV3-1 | CASSLTGNIDSPLHF
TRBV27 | CASSFRRGEDTQYF
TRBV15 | CATSRGAPSGANVLTF
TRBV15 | CATSRDGGVGSYEQYF
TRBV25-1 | CASSGARGSRSGANVPTF
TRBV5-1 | CASRRTASYGYTF
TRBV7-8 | CASSFGRYNSPLHF
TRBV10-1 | CASSEGSADYQETQYF
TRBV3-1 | CGGQGGAFF
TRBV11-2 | CASSLDFDYGYTF
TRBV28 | CASGGASGSHEQYF
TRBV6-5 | CASSSGGQGLVTQYF
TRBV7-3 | CASSLLGASYNEQFF
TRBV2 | CASSVSSYEQYF
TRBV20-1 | CSAPPSGFSETQYF
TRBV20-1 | CSARNPGQGKRGQPQHF
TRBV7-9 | CASSLAPLDTSTDTQYF
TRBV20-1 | CSARVAGSSTDTQYF
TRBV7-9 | CASSSPKVHYGYTF
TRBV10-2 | CASYSAGGAEGYTF
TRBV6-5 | CASSPAGAGANGLTF
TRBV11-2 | CASSSHRGGNEQFF
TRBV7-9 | CASSWTSGLHNEQFF
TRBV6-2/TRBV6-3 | CASSSLQGARTGEPFF
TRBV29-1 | CSAIRDRGNEQFF
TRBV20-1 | CSAPSAGGRNEQFF
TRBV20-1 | CSASQGWQETQYF
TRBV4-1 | CASSQEAMYTQYF
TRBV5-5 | CASSLFQGMNTEAFF